This TCR beta chain emerged from a study of PD-1 blockade in classical Hodgkin lymphoma. Study background: Administration of nivolumab to patients was at 3 mg/kg intravenously every 2 weeks. Study conclusions and caveats: Baseline diversity in complete responders resembled that of newly diagnosed patients. Reported findings placed baseline TCR diversity lower in newly diagnosed patients (compared with healthy donors). Later analyses included only patients treated at least 1 year post-ASCT.

Regarding this clone: Its cognate antigen is unknown.

As for time point: cycle 4 day 1 (C4D1), after 5 to 7 weeks of nivolumab. Every patient was affected by relapse after autologous stem cell transplantation, while exposure to brentuximab vedotin was not uniform. Only in-frame clones appear in the TCRdb table, and some are missing; sequencing was by immunoSEQ multiplex PCR. In the table there are around 92,000 clones, 83% of which are singletons. CDR3 length: 14 amino acids. CDR1 is SGHRS, CDR2 YFSETQ, per germline. Trimming stripped 5 bases from V and 6 bases from J, with 15 bases between. Material: peripheral blood mononuclear cells (PBMCs), obtained before the fourth cycle of nivolumab. This receptor was identified in a human donor with classical Hodgkin lymphoma. V is TRBV5-1 and J is TRBJ2-1; D is ambiguous. The CDR3 region has the DNA TGCGCCAGCAGTAATGTGACAAGCTTCAATGAGCAGTTCTTC. Encoded protein: CASSNVTSFNEQFF.